This T cell receptor beta chain was retrieved from a study of neurological immune-mediated disorders (dated by TCRdb to about 2019). For the study in its entirety: Among the roughly 34 multiple sclerosis patients, approximately 30 had relapsing-remitting MS and 3 had secondary progressive MS. Using UMI-based sequencing, the study compared peripheral blood TCR-beta repertoires from patients with HTLV-I-associated myelopathy (HAM/TSP), patients with multiple sclerosis, and healthy controls. The approximately 100 TCR-beta libraries included longitudinal samples, technical triplicates and paired sorted CD4+ and CD8+ T-cell subsets alongside PBMC samples. Longitudinal HAM/TSP donors and healthy donors each had 3 time-points at intervals of roughly 3-40 months. The cohort was made up of some 70 subjects, consisting of around 15 HAM/TSP patients, 34 multiple sclerosis patients and about 20 healthy controls. General conclusions and limits of the study: The MS cluster was not associated with any clinical or MRI features, and the authors stated that larger cohorts are needed. In phylogenetic analysis, the repertoires of 18 of 34 MS patients grouped into a cluster of related CDR3 sequences, which suggests a possible signature at the repertoire level. No identical CDR3 amino acid sequences were shared among expanded clones across subjects, suggesting private TCR-beta repertoires in all groups. The highest TCR clonal expansion was observed in HAM/TSP patients, whereas the lowest was observed in MS patients, even when compared with healthy controls.

The sample's time point label, decoded: longitudinal time-point 3. Unsorted PBMC libraries were generated from 2 million PBMCs stored in RNAlater at -80 °C until RNA extraction. Multiple sclerosis patients were enrolled in a US clinical protocol under which disease progression was evaluated by magnetic resonance imaging. Peripheral blood was subjected to Ficoll-Hypaque density gradient centrifugation to isolate PBMCs, which were then cryopreserved in liquid nitrogen. This clonotype was seen repeatedly, ten times or more. Its antigen has not been determined. Per-nucleotide qualities are absent, and no much larger clonotype sits a single base away. To synthesize cDNA, template-switch 5'RACE was performed with a primer carrying a 10-nucleotide random unique molecular identifier so that each TCR transcript was tagged. Over 190 million TCR-beta sequences, covering 15-18 subjects, were produced in each sequencing run. The RNeasy kit was used for extraction of total RNA. The KAPA Real-time Library Amplification kit was used to amplify TCR-beta VDJ regions with primers for the TCR constant region and the 5'RACE anchor. Sample indexes and Illumina adaptors were added in a first PCR, and a second PCR then increased library yield. After purification with Ampure beads, the TCR product of roughly 650 bp was size-selected on a 2% E-gel SizeSelection system. Before pooling, library quality was assessed on a Bioanalyzer, concentration was determined with Qubit, and library quantification was performed with the Kapa Library Quantification kit. An Illumina HiSeq 2500 was used to sequence the libraries paired-end at 2 x 150 bp. To increase sequence diversity, roughly 24-32% phiX was spiked into each library pool. Per the source publication's procedure: Quality-filtered reads were processed with the UMI-based MiGEC pipeline, and over 90% of raw TCR sequences were removed by the MiGEC pipeline during error correction. IMGT germline references were used for alignment of VDJ genes, and clonotypes were defined by a unique CDR3 amino acid sequence together with V-J genes. Clonal expansion, Shannon diversity, and CDR3 relatedness (CalcPairwiseDistances, ClusterSamples) were evaluated with VDJtools, and phylogenetic trees were built with CLCbio workbench. Clones with at least 8 unique UMIs were defined as expanded, with this threshold being based on coefficient-of-variation modelling across technical triplicates. TCRdb reran the public reads through fastp at Q25 and MiXCR, keeping productive beta chains. Each record represents a unique CDR3 protein, reported with the most common genes and DNA among its rows. Clone size and V and J calls follow TCRdb, not the original study. The sample contains approximately 89,000 distinct CDR3 sequences, 4.3% of them found a single time. 4.5% to 6% of the sample lies in the top ten.

This receptor was identified in a woman in her sixties or seventies with multiple sclerosis. The sample was PBMCs.

The DNA sequence is as follows: TGTGCCAGTGCTCGAGCAGATACGCAGTATTTT. Translated, it reads CASARADTQYF. The chain is made from TRBV19 and TRBJ2-3, with the D gene too uncertain to name. Looking up the germline V gene (reference sequence) yields CDR1 LNHDA and CDR2 SQIVND. The CDR3 runs 11 residues from the cysteine to the phenylalanine. The entry retains the CDR3 DNA only, 33 bases that are in frame from base 1. A distance of 7 bases separates the germline ends of V and J, which lose 8 bases and 4 bases respectively.